This T cell receptor (beta chain) emerged from a study of blood T cell repertoires in COVID-19. On the study more broadly: T cells, B-cell-depleted T cells, or PBMCs provided the cDNA or gDNA that served as material.

The CDR3 extends over 12 amino acids. Germline CDR1 is MDHEN and CDR2 is SYDVKM. Trimming took 2 bases from V and 4 from J, leaving 5 bases between them. Libraries were prepared by immunoSEQ multiplex PCR; TCRdb keeps only in-frame clonotypes and omits some of them. Seen here are approximately 46,000 clones, about 89% observed once, and the top ten hold about 15%. The genes are TRBV28 and TRBJ1-2; D call uncertain. The sequence was collected from a man aged 55 to 70 with active or convalescent COVID-19. The sequenced sample consisted of peripheral blood. For the CDR3, the DNA is TGTGCCAGCAGTTTACCCCTCTATGGCTACACCTTC. Translation gives CASSLPLYGYTF.